This passage covers 15 T cell receptor beta chains from one sample sequenced in a study of shared clonotypes between healthy human individuals. Generated by immunoSEQ multiplex PCR, the TCRdb table keeps only in-frame clones and is missing some. The sample contains more than 2 million clones, more than 90% of which appear only once. The sequencing input was naive CD4+ T cells sorted from blood. The subset was: CD45RA+ positively selected. The receptor set was obtained from a man in his late teens or twenties in good health.

This clone occurred once. The chain employs TRBV28 and TRBJ2-7; a weak D match, TRBD2 (7 bases). In germline, CDR1 is MDHEN, CDR2 SYDVKM. Trimming left V 6 bases short and J 2 bases short, with 17 bases between. The CDR3 has 15 residues. The CDR3 DNA follows: TGTGCCAGCAGACGGATAGGGGGGGGAACCTACGAGCAGTACTTC. Translating gives CASRRIGGGTYEQYF.

The chain carries TRBV7-8 and TRBJ2-5; TRBD2 might be the D (6 bases). Trimming removed 4 bases from V and 5 bases from J, with 14 bases in between. The CDR3 is made up of 14 amino acids. Germline values: CDR1 SGHVS, CDR2 FQNEAQ. CDR3 region: CASSSETEGETQYF. CDR3 coding DNA: TGTGCCAGCAGCTCCGAGACGGAGGGGGAGACCCAGTACTTC.

The CDR3 sequence is CATSRDGPRVRGANVLTF. As DNA, the CDR3 is TGTGCCACCAGCAGAGATGGTCCCAGGGTACGCGGGGCCAACGTCCTGACTTTC. The chain links TRBV15 to TRBJ2-6; TRBD1 might be the D (5 bases). Trimming pared 0 bases from V and 4 bases from J, leaving 16 bases between. Germline CDR1 is LNHNV and CDR2 is YYDKDF (reference sequence). CDR3 length equals 18 residues.

This clone was found a few times. Other DNA sequences in this specimen translate into the identical CDR3. The V and J genes are TRBV4-3 and TRBJ1-1, with no clear D. CDR1 and CDR2 from the germline V gene are LGHNA and YSLEER. V lost 1 base and J 1 base, leaving 1 base between the germline ends. The CDR3 is 12 amino acids. The CDR3: CASSQGNTEAFF. The CDR3 nucleotides are TGCGCCAGCAGCCAAGGGAACACTGAAGCTTTCTTT.

This rearrangement joins TRBV7-2 to TRBJ1-2, with TRBD1 matching over 8 bases. Germline CDR1 SGHTA, CDR2 FQGNSA. The CDR3 spans 16 residues. After removal of 5 bases from V and 2 bases from J, the junction contained 10 bases not matched to a gene. The CDR3 loop is CASSLAPGQANYGYTF. In DNA, the CDR3 is TGTGCCAGCAGCCTTGCCCCGGGACAGGCAAACTATGGCTACACCTTC.

The chain joins TRBV2 to TRBJ2-7; D might be TRBD1 (6 bases). CDR3 size: 16 residues. CDR1 is SNHLY, CDR2 FYNNEI, per germline. V was pared by 3 bases and J by 0 bases, with 15 bases between. CDR3 residues: CASSDQVGTPSYEQYF. The CDR3 nucleotides read TGTGCCAGCAGTGATCAAGTAGGGACACCCTCCTACGAGCAGTACTTC.

The rearrangement links TRBV5-1 to TRBJ1-4, with D tentatively TRBD1 (6 bases). The V and J ends lost 3 bases and 0 bases respectively, with 6 bases between them. The CDR3 runs 14 residues. The germline gives CDR1 SGHRS, CDR2 YFSETQ. CDR3 nucleotide sequence: TGCGCCAGCAGCTGGACAGCAACTAATGAAAAACTGTTTTTT. It translates to CASSWTATNEKLFF. Full variable domain (remainder filled in from reference TRBV5-1 and TRBJ1-4): KAGVTQTPRYLIKTRGQQVTLSCSPISGHRSVSWYQQTPGQGLQFLFEYFSETQRNKGNFPGRFSGRQFSNSRSEMNVSTLELGDSALYLCASSWTATNEKLFFGSGTQLSVL.

This clone came up a few times. The V and J genes are TRBV19 and TRBJ1-6; D is uncertain. The germline V and J ends were trimmed by 8 bases and 7 bases, with 9 bases remaining between them. Germline lookup yields CDR1 LNHDA and CDR2 SQIVND (reference sequence). The CDR3 has 12 residues. CDR3 loop: CASRFQNSPLHF. The CDR3 region has the DNA TGTGCCAGTCGATTTCAAAATTCACCCCTCCACTTT.

About this clone itself: Other DNA sequences in this sample translate to the same CDR3. The chain recombines TRBV18 with TRBJ2-7, with D perhaps TRBD1 (6 bases). This CDR3 is built from 13 residues. In germline, CDR1 is KGHSH, CDR2 LQKENI. Trimming removed 5 bases from V and 5 bases from J, with 13 bases in between. The CDR3, as DNA: TGTGCCAGCTCAAGGACAGCAGACGACGAGCAGTACTTC. Its translation is CASSRTADDEQYF.

Of note for this clone: The sample holds other DNA sequences that translate to the same CDR3. The V gene is TRBV6-1, the J gene TRBJ1-5; D call uncertain. Germline V lookup: CDR1 MNHNS, CDR2 SASEGT. V dropped 7 bases and J dropped 1 base, with 8 bases sitting between them. This CDR3 is 13 amino acids long. Written as DNA, the CDR3 is TGTGCCAGCAAGACGGGGAGCAATCAGCCCCAGCATTTT. It codes for CASKTGSNQPQHF.

A single count supports this clone. The gene calls are TRBV7-9 and TRBJ2-1, with D hard to call. Trimming pared 4 bases from V and 6 bases from J, leaving 1 base between. Germline V gene sequence: CDR1 SEHNR, CDR2 FQNEAQ (reference sequence). There are 10 residues in the CDR3. The CDR3 is CASSSNEQFF. The CDR3 nucleotides read TGTGCCAGCAGCTCCAATGAGCAGTTCTTC. Full variable domain (rest looked up from reference TRBV7-9 and TRBJ2-1): DTGVSQNPRHKITKRGQNVTFRCDPISEHNRLYWYRQTLGQGPEFLTYFQNEAQLEKSRLLSDRFSAERPKGSFSTLEIQRTEQGDSAMYLCASSSNEQFFGPGTRLTVL.

The chain combines TRBV6-5 with TRBJ2-1; 9 positions agree with TRBD2. Per the germline V gene, CDR1 is MNHEY and CDR2 is SVGAGI. The CDR3 has 14 amino acids. V shed 5 bases and J 4 bases; nucleotides not matched to a gene: 3. For the CDR3, the DNA is TGTGCCAGCAGTCAGGGACTAGCTTACAATGAGCAGTTCTTC. Protein sequence: CASSQGLAYNEQFF.

This chain uses TRBV27 with TRBJ1-5; D is uncertain. The CDR3 spans 16 residues. The germline V and J ends were trimmed by 0 bases and 0 bases, with 9 bases remaining between them. The germline CDR1 and CDR2 sequences are MNHEY and SMNVEV (reference sequence). CDR3 bases: TGTGCCAGCAGTTTATCGAAACGGTTTAGCAATCAGCCCCAGCATTTT. It encodes CASSLSKRFSNQPQHF.

The rearrangement uses TRBV7-6 and TRBJ1-2; D remains unclear. The V end was cut by 1 base, the J end by 0 bases, with 6 bases between. This CDR3 comprises 14 residues. Germline V gene lookup returns CDR1 SGHVS and CDR2 FNYEAQ. The CDR3 DNA is TGTGCCAGCAGCTTAGACAACTCTAACTATGGCTACACCTTC. Its protein is CASSLDNSNYGYTF.

V is TRBV30 and J is TRBJ1-3; D remains unclear. V lost 3 bases to trimming and J lost 4 bases, with 10 bases between them. This CDR3 has 13 amino acids. Germline CDR1 reads GTSNPN; CDR2 reads SVGIG (reference sequence). This CDR3 is CAWSSVRGNTIYF. The CDR3 nucleotides read TGTGCCTGGAGCAGTGTGAGGGGAAACACCATATATTTT.